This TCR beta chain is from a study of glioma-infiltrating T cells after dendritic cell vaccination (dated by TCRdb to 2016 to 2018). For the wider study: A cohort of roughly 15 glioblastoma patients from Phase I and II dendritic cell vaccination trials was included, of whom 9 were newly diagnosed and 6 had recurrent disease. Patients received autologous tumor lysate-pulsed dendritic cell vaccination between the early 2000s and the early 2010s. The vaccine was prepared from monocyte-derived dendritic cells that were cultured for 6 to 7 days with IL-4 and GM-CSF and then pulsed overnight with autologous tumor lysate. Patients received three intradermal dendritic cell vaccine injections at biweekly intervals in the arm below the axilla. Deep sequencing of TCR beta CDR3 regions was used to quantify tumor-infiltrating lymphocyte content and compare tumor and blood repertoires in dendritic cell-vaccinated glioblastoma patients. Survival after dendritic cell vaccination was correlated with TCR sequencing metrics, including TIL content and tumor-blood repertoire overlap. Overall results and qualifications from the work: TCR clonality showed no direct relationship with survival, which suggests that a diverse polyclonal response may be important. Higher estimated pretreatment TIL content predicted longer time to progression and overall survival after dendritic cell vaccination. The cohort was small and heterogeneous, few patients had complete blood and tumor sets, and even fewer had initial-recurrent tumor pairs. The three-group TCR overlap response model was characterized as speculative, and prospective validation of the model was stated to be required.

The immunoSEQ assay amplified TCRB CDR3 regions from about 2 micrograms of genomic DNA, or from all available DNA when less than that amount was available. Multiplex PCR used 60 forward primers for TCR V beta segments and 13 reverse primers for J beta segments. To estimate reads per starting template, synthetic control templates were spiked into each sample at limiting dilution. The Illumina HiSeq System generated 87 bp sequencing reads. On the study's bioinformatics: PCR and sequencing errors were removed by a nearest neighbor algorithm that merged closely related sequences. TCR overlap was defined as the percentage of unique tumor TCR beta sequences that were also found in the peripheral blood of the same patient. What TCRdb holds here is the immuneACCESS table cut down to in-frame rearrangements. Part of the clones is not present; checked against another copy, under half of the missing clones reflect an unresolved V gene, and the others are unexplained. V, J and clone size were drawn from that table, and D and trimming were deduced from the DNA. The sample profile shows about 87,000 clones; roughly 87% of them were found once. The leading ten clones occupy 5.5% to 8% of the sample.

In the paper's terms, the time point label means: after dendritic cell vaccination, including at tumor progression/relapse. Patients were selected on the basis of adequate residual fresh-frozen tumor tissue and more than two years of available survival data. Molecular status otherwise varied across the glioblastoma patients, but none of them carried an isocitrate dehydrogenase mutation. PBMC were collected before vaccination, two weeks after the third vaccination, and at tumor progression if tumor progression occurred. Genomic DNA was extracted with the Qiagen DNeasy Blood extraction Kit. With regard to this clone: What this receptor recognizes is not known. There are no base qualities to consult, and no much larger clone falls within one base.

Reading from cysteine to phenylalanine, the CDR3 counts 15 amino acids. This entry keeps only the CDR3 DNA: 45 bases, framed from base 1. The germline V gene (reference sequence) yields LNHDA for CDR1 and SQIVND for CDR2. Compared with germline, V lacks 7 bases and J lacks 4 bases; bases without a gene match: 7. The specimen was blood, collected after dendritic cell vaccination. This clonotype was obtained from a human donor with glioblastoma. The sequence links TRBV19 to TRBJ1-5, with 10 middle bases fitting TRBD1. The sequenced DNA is TGTGCCAGTAAAAGAGGGACAGGGGAAAATCAGCCCCAGCATTTT. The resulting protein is CASKRGTGENQPQHF.